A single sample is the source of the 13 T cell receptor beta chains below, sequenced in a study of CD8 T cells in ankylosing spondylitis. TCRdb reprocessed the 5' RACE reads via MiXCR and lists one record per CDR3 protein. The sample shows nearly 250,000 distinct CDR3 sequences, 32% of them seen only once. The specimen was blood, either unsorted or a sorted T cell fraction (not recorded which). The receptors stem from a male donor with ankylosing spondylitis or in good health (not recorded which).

CDR3 protein: CASSYGNSNYGYTF. In DNA, the CDR3 is TGTGCCAGCAGTTACGGCAACTCTAACTATGGCTACACCTTC. The chain combines TRBV6-5 with TRBJ1-2; no clear D. Trimming stripped 2 bases from V and 0 bases from J, with 7 bases between. Germline V gives CDR1 MNHEY, CDR2 SVGAGI. The CDR3 loop spans 14 amino acids.

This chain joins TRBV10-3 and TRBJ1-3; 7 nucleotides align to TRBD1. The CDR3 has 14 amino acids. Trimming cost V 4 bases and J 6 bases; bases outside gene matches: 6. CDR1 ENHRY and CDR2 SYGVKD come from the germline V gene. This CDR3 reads CAISVGGQANTIYF. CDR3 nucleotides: TGTGCCATCAGTGTCGGCGGACAGGCAAACACCATATATTTT.

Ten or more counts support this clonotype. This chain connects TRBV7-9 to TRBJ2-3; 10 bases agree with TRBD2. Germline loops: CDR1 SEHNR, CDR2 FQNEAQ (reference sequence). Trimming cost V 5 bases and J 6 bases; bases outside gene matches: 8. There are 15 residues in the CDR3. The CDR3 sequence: CASSVLAGQVDTQYF. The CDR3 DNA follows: TGTGCCAGCAGCGTACTAGCGGGGCAGGTGGATACGCAGTATTTT.

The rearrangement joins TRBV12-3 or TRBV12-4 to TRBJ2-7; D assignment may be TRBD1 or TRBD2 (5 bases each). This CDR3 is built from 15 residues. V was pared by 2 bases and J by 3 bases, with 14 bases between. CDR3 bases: TGTGCCAGCAGTTTACTGGGACGTAGGCACTACGAGCAGTACTTC. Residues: CASSLLGRRHYEQYF.

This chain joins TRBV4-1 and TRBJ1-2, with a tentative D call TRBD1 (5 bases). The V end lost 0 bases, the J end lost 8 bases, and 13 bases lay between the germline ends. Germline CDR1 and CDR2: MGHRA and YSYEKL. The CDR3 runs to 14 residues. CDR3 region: CASSQDWVGEGYTF. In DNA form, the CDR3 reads TGCGCCAGCAGCCAAGACTGGGTAGGGGAGGGCTACACCTTC.

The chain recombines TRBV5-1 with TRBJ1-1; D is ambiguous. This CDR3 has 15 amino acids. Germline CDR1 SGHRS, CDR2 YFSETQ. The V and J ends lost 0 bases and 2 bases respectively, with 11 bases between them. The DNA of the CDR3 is TGCGCCAGCAGCTTGGCCTCCGACATAAACACTGAAGCTTTCTTT. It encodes CASSLASDINTEAFF.

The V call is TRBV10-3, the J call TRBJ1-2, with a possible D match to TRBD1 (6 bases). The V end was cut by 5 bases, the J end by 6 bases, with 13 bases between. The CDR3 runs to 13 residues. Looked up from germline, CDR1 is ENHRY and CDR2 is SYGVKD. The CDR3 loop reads CAISYRESDGYTF. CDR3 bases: TGTGCCATCAGTTACAGGGAAAGCGATGGCTACACCTTC.

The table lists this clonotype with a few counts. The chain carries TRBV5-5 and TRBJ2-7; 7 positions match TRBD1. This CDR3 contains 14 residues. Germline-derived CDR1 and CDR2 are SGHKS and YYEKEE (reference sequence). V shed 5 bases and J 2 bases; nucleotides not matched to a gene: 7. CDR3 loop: CASRRQGGPYEQYF. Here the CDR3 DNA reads TGTGCCAGCAGGCGACAGGGCGGGCCCTACGAGCAGTACTTC.

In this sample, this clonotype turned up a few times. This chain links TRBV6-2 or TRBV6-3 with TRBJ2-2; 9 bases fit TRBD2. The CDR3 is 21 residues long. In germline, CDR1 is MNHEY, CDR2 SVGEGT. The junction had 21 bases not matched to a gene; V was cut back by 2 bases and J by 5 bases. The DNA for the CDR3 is TGTGCCAGCAGTTACCCTCAAAAGGGGCTAGCGGGGACCTCAGGGACCGGGGAGCTGTTTTTT. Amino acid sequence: CASSYPQKGLAGTSGTGELFF.

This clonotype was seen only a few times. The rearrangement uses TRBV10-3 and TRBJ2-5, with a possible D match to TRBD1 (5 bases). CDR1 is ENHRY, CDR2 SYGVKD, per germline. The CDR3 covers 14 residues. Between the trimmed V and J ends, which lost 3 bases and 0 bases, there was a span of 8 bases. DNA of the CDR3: TGTGCCATCAGTGAAAGACAGTACCAAGAGACCCAGTACTTC. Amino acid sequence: CAISERQYQETQYF.

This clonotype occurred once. CDR3 loop: CSARGEQGAYEQFF. CDR3 sequence (DNA): TGCAGTGCTAGAGGGGAGCAGGGGGCTTATGAGCAGTTCTTC. The rearrangement uses TRBV20-1 and TRBJ2-1, with 8 bases identical to TRBD1. The CDR3 runs to 14 residues. Germline CDR1 is DFQATT and CDR2 is SNEGSKA (reference sequence). V was clipped by 1 base and J by 8 bases; unmatched bases: 7.

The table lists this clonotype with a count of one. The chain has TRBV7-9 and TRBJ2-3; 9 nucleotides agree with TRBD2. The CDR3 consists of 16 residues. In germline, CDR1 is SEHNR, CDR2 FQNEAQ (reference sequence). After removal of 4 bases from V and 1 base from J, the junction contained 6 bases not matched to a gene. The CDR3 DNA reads TGTGCCAGCAGCTACCGACTAGCGGATCGCACAGATACGCAGTATTTT. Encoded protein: CASSYRLADRTDTQYF. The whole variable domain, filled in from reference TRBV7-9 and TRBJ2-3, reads DTGVSQNPRHKITKRGQNVTFRCDPISEHNRLYWYRQTLGQGPEFLTYFQNEAQLEKSRLLSDRFSAERPKGSFSTLEIQRTEQGDSAMYLCASSYRLADRTDTQYFGPGTRLTVL.

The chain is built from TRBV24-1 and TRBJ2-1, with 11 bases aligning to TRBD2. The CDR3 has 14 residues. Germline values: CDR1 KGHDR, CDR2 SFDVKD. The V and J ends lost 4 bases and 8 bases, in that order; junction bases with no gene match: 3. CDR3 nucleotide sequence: TGTGCCACCAGTGAAACGGGACTAGCGGATGAGCAGTTCTTC. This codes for CATSETGLADEQFF.